This T cell receptor beta chain was captured by sequencing in a study of beta chain features in type 1 diabetes. General observations from the study: Patients with type 1 diabetes carried fewer insertions and had more deletions at their VDJ junctions. When Type 1 diabetes patients were examined, their TCRB CDR3s proved moderately but significantly shorter in all four CD4+ subsets. High TCR expression in some cells could lead to their over-representation in cDNA sequencing.

The CDR3 consists of 17 residues. The germline V gene encodes CDR1 SGHDN and CDR2 FVKESK. J lost 8 bases, V lost 1 base, and 11 bases had no gene match. Investigators reverse transcribed all isolated RNA, so they sequenced expressed TCRB transcripts. The data were produced by immunoSEQ multiplex PCR, yet TCRdb's version contains in-frame clones alone and is incomplete. The table lists 430,000 or so clones, about an eighth of them singletons, with around 0.05% in the top ten. Notes on this clone: The antigen remains unidentified.

The source is a woman aged 18-30 years in good health. The chain joins TRBV14 to TRBJ1-4; 9 bases align to TRBD1. Sequenced input: naive CD4+ T cells from blood. DNA of the CDR3: TGTGCCAGCAGCCAAGGGCGGGACAGGGTTCGAGAAGAAAAACTGTTTTTT. It translates to CASSQGRDRVREEKLFF. The full variable domain, rest sourced from reference TRBV14 and TRBJ1-4, is EAGVTQFPSHSVIEKGQTVTLRCDPISGHDNLYWYRRVMGKEIKFLLHFVKESKQDESGMPNNRFLAERTGGTYSTLKVQPAELEDSGVYFCASSQGRDRVREEKLFFGSGTQLSVL.